These 26 T cell receptor beta chains came from one sample sequenced in a study of T cell changes during pregnancy in multiple sclerosis (dated by TCRdb to the late 2010s). The library was obtained by the immunoSEQ multiplex PCR assay. Here the immuneACCESS table is served through TCRdb, limited to in-frame sequences with V and J called. Missing clones are a known gap in these copies; in checked studies unresolved V genes cover under half, and the rest lacks a known reason. The sample table lists about 49,000 clones, almost 95% of them with a count of one. The top ten hold roughly 0.98% of the sample. This sample comprised peripheral blood, obtained after pregnancy. These receptors were collected from a female donor with multiple sclerosis, enrolled in a pregnancy study.

This chain links TRBV7-2 with TRBJ2-3; D is uncertain. V dropped 3 bases and J dropped 0 bases, with 7 bases sitting between them. Germline V gene data show CDR1 as SGHTA and CDR2 as FQGNSA. The CDR3 consists of 14 residues. CDR3: CASSLQMSTDTQYF. The CDR3 region has the DNA TGTGCCAGCAGCTTGCAGATGAGCACAGATACGCAGTATTTT.

For this clone: This same CDR3 is encoded by further DNA sequences in the sample. The gene calls are TRBV5-5 and TRBJ1-4; D remains unclear. V shed 0 bases and J shed 5 bases, with 5 bases lying between them. Germline V gene lookup returns CDR1 SGHKS and CDR2 YYEKEE (reference sequence). The CDR3 is 13 residues long. CDR3 in amino acids: CASSLDLNEKLFF. The CDR3 bases are TGTGCCAGCAGCTTGGACTTAAATGAAAAACTGTTTTTT.

The chain carries TRBV13 and TRBJ1-6; 9 nucleotides agree with TRBD1. V lost 5 bases to trimming and J lost 10 bases; unmatched junction nucleotides: 18. Germline V gene lookup returns CDR1 PRHDT and CDR2 FYEKMQ (reference sequence). This CDR3 has 18 amino acids. The CDR3 loop reads CASSVGVPGQGIWSPLHF. For the CDR3, the DNA is TGTGCCAGCAGCGTTGGAGTCCCGGGACAGGGTATCTGGTCACCCCTCCACTTT.

The J gene is TRBJ2-5, the V gene TRBV18; maybe TRBD1 (5 bases). With 6 bases removed from V and 5 bases from J, the gap between germline ends came to 10 bases. Germline V gene lookup returns CDR1 KGHSH and CDR2 LQKENI. CDR3 size: 12 residues. CDR3 sequence: CASSGRYETQYF. In DNA form, the CDR3 reads TGTGCCAGCTCGGGGCGATACGAGACCCAGTACTTC.

The CDR3, as DNA: TGTGCCAGCAGCCTAGCGGGGGGTATAGAGACCCAGTACTTC. Its translation: CASSLAGGIETQYF. The chain carries TRBV7-3 and TRBJ2-5; 11 nucleotides align to TRBD2. Germline V lookup: CDR1 SGHTA, CDR2 FQGTGA. V trimming: 5 bases; J trimming: 4 bases; junction bases outside the gene matches: 3. CDR3 length: 14 residues.

This chain joins TRBV11-2 and TRBJ2-5, with 8 bases aligning to TRBD2. CDR3 size: 13 residues. J was trimmed by 7 bases and V by 3 bases; bases with no gene match: 4. The germline V gene has CDR1 SGHAT and CDR2 FQNNGV. CDR3 in amino acids: CASSFGLAATQYF. Written as DNA, the CDR3 is TGTGCCAGCAGCTTTGGACTAGCTGCGACCCAGTACTTC.

The V gene is TRBV27, the J gene TRBJ1-2; 9 nucleotides align to TRBD1. The CDR3 covers 14 residues. V was clipped by 2 bases and J by 7 bases; unmatched bases: 5. CDR1 is MNHEY, CDR2 SMNVEV, per germline (reference sequence). DNA for the CDR3: TGTGCCAGCAGTTTAGGACAGGGGAGGATTGGCTACACCTTC. Protein sequence: CASSLGQGRIGYTF.

This chain uses TRBV5-1 with TRBJ2-1, with D possibly matching TRBD1 (6 bases). This CDR3 comprises 13 residues. Germline values: CDR1 SGHRS, CDR2 YFSETQ. V lost 3 bases to trimming and J lost 10 bases, with 14 bases between them. The CDR3: CASSWIKGTEQFF. The CDR3 bases are TGCGCCAGCAGCTGGATAAAAGGGACAGAGCAGTTCTTC.

This chain joins TRBV5-6 and TRBJ1-1; TRBD1 is a possible D gene (5 bases). V was shortened by 0 bases and J by 1 base, with 10 bases between the two germline ends. This CDR3 contains 15 residues. CDR1 is SGHDT, CDR2 YYEEEE, per germline. The CDR3 nucleotides read TGTGCCAGCAGCTTGGGGGGGGAAGGGAACACTGAAGCTTTCTTT. This sequence encodes CASSLGGEGNTEAFF.

This clone has a single count. This rearrangement joins TRBV21-1 to TRBJ2-7; no DNA check was done on the table's D call, TRBD2. TRBV21-1 is termed a pseudogene. This CDR3 spans 15 amino acids. The CDR3 here is CASSRNSGGFYEQYF. The CDR3 nucleotides read TGTGCCAGCAGCCGGAATAGCGGGGGGTTCTACGAGCAGTACTTC.

The rearrangement joins TRBV19 to TRBJ2-6, with TRBD1 as a possible D gene (5 bases). V was clipped by 1 base and J by 1 base, with 11 bases between them. The CDR3 is 17 amino acids. CDR1 and CDR2 from the germline V gene are LNHDA and SQIVND (reference sequence). This CDR3 is CASSIGQGRSGANVLTF. CDR3 DNA: TGTGCCAGTAGTATAGGGCAGGGAAGGTCTGGGGCCAACGTCCTGACTTTC.

This clone occurred once. CDR3 sequence: CASSLGPDRGLLGYTF. DNA of the CDR3: TGTGCCAGCAGCCTCGGGCCGGACAGGGGCCTTCTTGGCTACACCTTC. The chain combines TRBV7-8 with TRBJ1-2; TRBD1 matches 9 bases. The CDR3 has 16 amino acids. The junction had 14 bases not matched to a gene; V was cut back by 5 bases and J by 7 bases. Germline lookup yields CDR1 SGHVS and CDR2 FQNEAQ.

The V gene is TRBV4-1, the J gene TRBJ1-1; D is unresolved. The germline V and J ends were trimmed by 6 bases and 1 base, with 9 bases remaining between them. The CDR3 is 13 residues long. Germline V gene lookup returns CDR1 MGHRA and CDR2 YSYEKL. CDR3 nucleotides: TGCGCCAGCAGTCCCCCAGGGAACACTGAAGCTTTCTTT. Translation gives CASSPPGNTEAFF.

The table lists this clone with a count of one. The genes are TRBV7-2 and TRBJ2-7, with D unclear. The V and J ends lost 3 bases and 1 base respectively, with 16 bases between them. Germline CDR1 reads SGHTA; CDR2 reads FQGNSA. This CDR3 has 16 amino acids. CDR3 protein: CASSLMSTRESYEQYF. The CDR3 bases are TGTGCCAGCAGCTTGATGTCGACACGCGAATCCTACGAGCAGTACTTC.

The chain recombines TRBV7-8 with TRBJ1-1; D remains ambiguous. V lost 1 base to trimming and J lost 1 base, with 10 bases between them. CDR1 SGHVS and CDR2 FQNEAQ come from the germline V gene. CDR3 length: 15 residues. CDR3 coding DNA: TGTGCCAGCAGCTTAGGCGGGGTGGGGAACACTGAAGCTTTCTTT. It translates to CASSLGGVGNTEAFF.

V usage is TRBV29-1 and J usage is TRBJ1-1, with TRBD1 identical over 8 bases. Germline V gene sequence: CDR1 SQVTM, CDR2 ANQGSEA. The CDR3 length is 14 residues. V was clipped by 5 bases and J by 7 bases; unmatched bases: 12. The CDR3 is CSVIFRGLPLEAFF. The CDR3 coding sequence is TGCAGCGTTATATTCAGGGGGCTTCCCCTTGAAGCTTTCTTT.

The chain couples TRBV9 to TRBJ1-6, with a tentative D call TRBD1 (5 bases). The CDR3 is 14 amino acids. Germline values: CDR1 SGDLS, CDR2 YYNGEE. The V end lost 0 bases, the J end lost 8 bases, and 9 bases lay between the germline ends. CDR3 loop: CASSVVGADSPLHF. As DNA, the CDR3 is TGTGCCAGCAGCGTAGTAGGGGCGGATTCACCCCTCCACTTT.

The CDR3 protein is CASSLVVLADYNEQFF. As DNA, the CDR3 is TGTGCCAGCAGCTTGGTTGTGCTAGCGGATTACAATGAGCAGTTCTTC. J is TRBJ2-1 and V is TRBV5-5; TRBD2 aligns across 7 bases. The J segment lost 4 bases and the V segment lost 0 bases, leaving 7 bases of the junction unmatched. CDR1 is SGHKS and CDR2 is YYEKEE in the germline V gene (reference sequence). The CDR3 loop spans 16 amino acids.

This chain joins TRBV4-1 and TRBJ1-1, with 9 bases aligning to TRBD1. This CDR3 has 13 residues. V gave up 6 bases and J gave up 4 bases; unmatched junction bases: 3. Germline V gene lookup returns CDR1 MGHRA and CDR2 YSYEKL. CDR3 region: CASRRGQGTEAFF. The CDR3 DNA is TGCGCCAGCAGGAGGGGACAGGGCACTGAAGCTTTCTTT.

This chain joins TRBV9 and TRBJ2-7; 7 nucleotides align to TRBD1. Trimming removed 5 bases from V and 2 bases from J; junction bases left unmatched: 16. The CDR3 totals 17 residues. Per the germline V gene, CDR1 is SGDLS and CDR2 is YYNGEE. The CDR3 coding sequence is TGTGCCAGCAGAATAGTCCAATATGGGGACAGCGCCTACGAGCAGTACTTC. Its protein product is CASRIVQYGDSAYEQYF.

The chain carries TRBV7-9 and TRBJ1-4, with D possibly matching TRBD1 (5 bases). The CDR3 is 16 residues long. Trimming took 5 bases from V and 5 from J, leaving 18 bases between them. Looked up from germline, CDR1 is SEHNR and CDR2 is FQNEAQ (reference sequence). The CDR3 loop is CASSPSGAGENEKLFF. The CDR3 nucleotides are TGTGCCAGCAGCCCATCGGGAGCGGGGGAAAATGAAAAACTGTTTTTT.

V and J are TRBV5-6 and TRBJ1-2; D is perhaps TRBD1 (5 bases). The germline V and J ends were trimmed by 6 bases and 4 bases, with 13 bases remaining between them. Germline V gene lookup returns CDR1 SGHDT and CDR2 YYEEEE. The length of the CDR3 is 13 residues. The CDR3: CASTDSDSYGYTF. In DNA, the CDR3 is TGTGCCAGCACCGATTCCGACAGCTATGGCTACACCTTC.

The rearrangement links TRBV9 to TRBJ1-4, with TRBD1 identical over 7 bases. Trimming removed 4 bases from V and 8 bases from J; junction bases left unmatched: 14. The germline CDR1 and CDR2 sequences are SGDLS and YYNGEE. CDR3 length: 16 amino acids. The CDR3 nucleotides are TGTGCCAGCAGCTGGGGCCTAGAGGTAGGGGGCGAAAAACTGTTTTTT. This sequence encodes CASSWGLEVGGEKLFF.

The CDR3 nucleotides are TGTGCCATCAGCGGGAGAGGGGTGAACACTGAAGCTTTCTTT. Translation gives CAISGRGVNTEAFF. The chain links TRBV10-3 to TRBJ1-1, with a possible D match to TRBD1 (5 bases). From germline, CDR1 is ENHRY and CDR2 SYGVKD. This CDR3 has 14 amino acids. Trimming removed 6 bases at V and 0 bases at J, with 11 bases between.

V gene TRBV29-1 combines with J gene TRBJ1-2; D is unclear. CDR3 length equals 13 residues. The ends were cut back, 4 bases at V and 4 bases at J, with 13 bases in the middle. Germline CDR1 SQVTM, CDR2 ANQGSEA. The CDR3 coding sequence is TGCAGCGTTGTAGGAACTACCCTCTATGGCTACACCTTC. This encodes CSVVGTTLYGYTF.

The chain has TRBV19 and TRBJ1-1; no reliable D call. CDR1 and CDR2 (germline): LNHDA, SQIVND (reference sequence). V was shortened by 8 bases and J by 1 base, with 11 bases between the two germline ends. The CDR3 runs 13 residues. The DNA for the CDR3 is TGTGCCAGTCAGAGGGTCGCGAACACTGAAGCTTTCTTT. Encoded protein: CASQRVANTEAFF.